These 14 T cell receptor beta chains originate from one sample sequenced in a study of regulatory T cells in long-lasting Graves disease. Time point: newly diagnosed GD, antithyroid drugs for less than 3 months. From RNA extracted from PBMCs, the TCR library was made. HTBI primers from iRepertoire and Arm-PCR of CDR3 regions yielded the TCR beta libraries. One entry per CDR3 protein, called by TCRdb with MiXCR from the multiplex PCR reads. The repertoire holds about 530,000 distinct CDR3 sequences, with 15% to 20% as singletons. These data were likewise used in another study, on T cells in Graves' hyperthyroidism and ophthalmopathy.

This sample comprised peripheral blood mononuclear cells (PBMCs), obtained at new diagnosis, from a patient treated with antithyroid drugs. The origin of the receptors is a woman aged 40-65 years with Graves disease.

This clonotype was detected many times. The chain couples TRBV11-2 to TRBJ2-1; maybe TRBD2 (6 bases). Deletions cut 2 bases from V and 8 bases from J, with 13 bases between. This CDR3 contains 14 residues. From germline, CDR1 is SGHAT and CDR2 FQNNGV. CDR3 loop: CASSLRAGGDEQFF. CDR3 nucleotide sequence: TGTGCCAGCAGCTTACGGGCAGGCGGGGATGAGCAGTTCTTC.

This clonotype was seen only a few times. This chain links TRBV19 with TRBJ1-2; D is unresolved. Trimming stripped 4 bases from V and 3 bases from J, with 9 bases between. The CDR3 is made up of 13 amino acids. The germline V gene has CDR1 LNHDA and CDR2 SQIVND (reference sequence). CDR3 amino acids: CASSTGIHYGYTF. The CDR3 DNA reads TGTGCCAGTAGTACCGGGATTCACTATGGCTACACCTTC. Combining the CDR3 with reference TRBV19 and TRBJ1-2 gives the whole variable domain DGGITQSPKYLFRKEGQNVTLSCEQNLNHDAMYWYRQDPGQGLRLIYYSQIVNDFQKGDIAEGYSVSREKKESFPLTVTSAQKNPTAFYLCASSTGIHYGYTFGSGTRLTVV.

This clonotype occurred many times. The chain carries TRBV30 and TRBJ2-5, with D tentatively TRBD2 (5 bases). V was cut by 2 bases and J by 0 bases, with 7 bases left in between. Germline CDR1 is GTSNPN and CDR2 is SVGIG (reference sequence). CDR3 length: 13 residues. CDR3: CAWSLGDQETQYF. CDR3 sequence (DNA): TGTGCCTGGAGTTTGGGAGACCAAGAGACCCAGTACTTC.

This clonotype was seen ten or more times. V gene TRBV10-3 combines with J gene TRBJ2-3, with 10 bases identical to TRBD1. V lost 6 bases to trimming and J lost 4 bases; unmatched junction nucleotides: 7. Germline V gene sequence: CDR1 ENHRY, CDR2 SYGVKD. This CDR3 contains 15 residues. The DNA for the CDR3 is TGTGCCATCAGATTTGGACAGGGGGATGCAGATACGCAGTATTTT. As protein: CAIRFGQGDADTQYF.

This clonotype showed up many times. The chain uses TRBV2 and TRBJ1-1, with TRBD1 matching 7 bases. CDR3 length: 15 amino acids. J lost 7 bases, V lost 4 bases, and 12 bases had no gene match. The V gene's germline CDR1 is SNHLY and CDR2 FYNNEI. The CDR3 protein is CASSGGGSTGGEAFF. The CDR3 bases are TGTGCCAGCAGTGGAGGGGGCTCGACCGGCGGTGAAGCTTTCTTT.

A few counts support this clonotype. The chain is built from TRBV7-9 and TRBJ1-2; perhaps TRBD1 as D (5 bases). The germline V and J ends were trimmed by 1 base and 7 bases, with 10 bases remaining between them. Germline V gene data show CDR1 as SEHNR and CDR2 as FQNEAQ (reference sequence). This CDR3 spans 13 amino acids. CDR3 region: CASSLEVRVGYTF. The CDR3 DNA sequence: TGTGCCAGCAGCTTAGAGGTCAGGGTTGGCTACACCTTC.

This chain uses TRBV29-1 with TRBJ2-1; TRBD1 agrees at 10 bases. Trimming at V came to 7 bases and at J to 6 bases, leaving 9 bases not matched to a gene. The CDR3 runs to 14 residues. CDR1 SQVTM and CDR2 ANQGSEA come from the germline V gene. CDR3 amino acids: CSAPGQGVFNEQFF. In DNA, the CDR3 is TGCAGCGCACCCGGACAGGGGGTTTTCAATGAGCAGTTCTTC.

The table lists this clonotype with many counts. CDR3 bases: TGCGCCAGCAGCCAAACACTTAACTACGAGCAGTACTTC. Its protein product is CASSQTLNYEQYF. The V call is TRBV5-1, the J call TRBJ2-7; D uncertain. The CDR3 loop spans 13 amino acids. Germline-derived CDR1 and CDR2 are SGHRS and YFSETQ. Trimming stripped 4 bases from V and 3 bases from J, with 11 bases between.

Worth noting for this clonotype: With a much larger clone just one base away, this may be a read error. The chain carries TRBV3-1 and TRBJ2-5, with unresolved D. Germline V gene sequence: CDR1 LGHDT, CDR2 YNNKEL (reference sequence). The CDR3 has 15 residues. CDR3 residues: CTSSPDPASQETQYF. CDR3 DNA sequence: TGTACCAGCAGTCCAGACCCTGCAAGCCAAGAGACCCAGTACTTC.

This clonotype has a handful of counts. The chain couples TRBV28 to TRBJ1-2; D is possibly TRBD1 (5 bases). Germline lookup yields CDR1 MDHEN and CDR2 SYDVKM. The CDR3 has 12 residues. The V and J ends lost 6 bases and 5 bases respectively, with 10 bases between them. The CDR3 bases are TGTGCCAGCAGCTTAGGGGAGTATGGCTACACCTTC. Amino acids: CASSLGEYGYTF.

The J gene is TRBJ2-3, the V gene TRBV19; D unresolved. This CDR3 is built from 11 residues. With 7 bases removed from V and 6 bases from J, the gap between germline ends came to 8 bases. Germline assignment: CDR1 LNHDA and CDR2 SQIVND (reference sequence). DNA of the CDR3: TGTGCCAGTAAGTTCAGGGATACGCAGTATTTT. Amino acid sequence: CASKFRDTQYF.

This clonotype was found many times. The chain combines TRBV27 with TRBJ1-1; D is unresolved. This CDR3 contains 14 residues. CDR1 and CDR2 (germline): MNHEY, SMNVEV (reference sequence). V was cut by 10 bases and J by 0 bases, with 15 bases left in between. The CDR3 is CANHLAALNTEAFF. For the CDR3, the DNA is TGTGCCAATCATTTAGCGGCACTGAACACTGAAGCTTTCTTT.

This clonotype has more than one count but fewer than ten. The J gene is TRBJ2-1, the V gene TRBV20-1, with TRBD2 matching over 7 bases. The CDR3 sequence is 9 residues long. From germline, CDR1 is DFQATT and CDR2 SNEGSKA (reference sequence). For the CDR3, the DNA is TGCAACCGGGAGGAGGAGCAGTTCTTC. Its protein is CNREEEQFF.

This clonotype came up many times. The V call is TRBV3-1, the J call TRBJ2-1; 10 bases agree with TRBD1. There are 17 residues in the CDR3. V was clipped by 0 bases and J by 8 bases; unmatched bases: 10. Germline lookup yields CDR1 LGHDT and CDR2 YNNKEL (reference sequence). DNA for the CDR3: TGTGCCAGCAGCCAAGATGAATCGGGACAGGGGATTTATGAGCAGTTCTTC. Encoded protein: CASSQDESGQGIYEQFF.